The clone carrying this T cell receptor (beta chain) has just a few counts. Antigen specificity is unknown. CDR1 and CDR2 (germline): MDHEN, SYDVKM. Unmatched junction bases numbered 17, after V lost 7 bases and J lost 14 bases. The CDR3 has 14 residues. The sample comes from a study of blood T cells in healthy people across ages. General study points: Considered underestimates were the diversity estimates obtained from one million T cells. Unsorted PBMCs ruled out conclusive naive versus antigen-experienced comparison. Changes seen in expanded clonotypes were possibly confounded by donor CMV status left unknown.

The sample providers were healthy Caucasian people from Russia, aged roughly 6 to 95. A second PCR, run for about 7 to 11 cycles, used a sample-barcoded 5' primer plus a J-beta primer mix. TCRdb re-called the 5' RACE reads with MiXCR, one entry per CDR3 protein. Of hundreds of thousands of distinct CDR3 sequences in the sample, about 53% were seen once. This chain links TRBV28 with TRBJ2-3; the match to TRBD2 covers 8 bases. This clonotype originated in an older man in good health. The sequenced sample consisted of blood. CDR3 residues: CASTSGLGHRYAYF. As DNA, the CDR3 is TGTGCCAGCACTAGCGGGCTGGGGCACAGATACGCGTATTTT.